Listed here is a single T cell receptor (beta chain). These data originate in a study of blood T cell repertoires in COVID-19. Whole-study context: The study drew acute and convalescent COVID-19 samples from the United States, Italy and Spain. Sample material is recorded as cDNA or gDNA derived from T cells, B-cell-depleted T cells, or PBMCs.

The germline gives CDR1 SGHRS, CDR2 YFSETQ. This CDR3 is 15 amino acids long. The J segment lost 5 bases and the V segment lost 4 bases, leaving 9 bases of the junction unmatched. Sequencing used immunoSEQ multiplex PCR; TCRdb keeps in-frame clones, though not all of them. This table holds approximately 110,000 clones, more than 80% found once. This sequence was found in a woman of 80 years or more with acute or convalescent COVID-19. V usage is TRBV5-1 and J usage is TRBJ2-5; 9 bases agree with TRBD2. The sample was peripheral blood. The CDR3 loop reads CASSRERGAGETQYF. The CDR3 coding sequence is TGCGCCAGCAGCCGGGAGCGGGGGGCTGGCGAGACCCAGTACTTC.